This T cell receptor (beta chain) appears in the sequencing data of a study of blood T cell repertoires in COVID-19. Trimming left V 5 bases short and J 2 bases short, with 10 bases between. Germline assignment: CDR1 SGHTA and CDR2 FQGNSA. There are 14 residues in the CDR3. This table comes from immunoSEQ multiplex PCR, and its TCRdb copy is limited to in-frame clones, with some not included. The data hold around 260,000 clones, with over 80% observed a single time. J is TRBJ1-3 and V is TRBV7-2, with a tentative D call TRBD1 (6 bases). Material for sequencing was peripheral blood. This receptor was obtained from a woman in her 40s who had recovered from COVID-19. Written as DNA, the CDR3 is TGTGCCAGCAGCCCCGCAGGGGCTGGAAACACCATATATTTT. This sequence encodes CASSPAGAGNTIYF. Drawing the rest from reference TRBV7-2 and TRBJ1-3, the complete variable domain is GAGVSQSPSNKVTEKGKDVELRCDPISGHTALYWYRQSLGQGLEFLIYFQGNSAPDKSGLPSDRFSAERTGGSVSTLTIQRTQQEDSAVYLCASSPAGAGNTIYFGEGSWLTVV.